The 13 T cell receptor beta chains listed next were all sequenced from one sample in a study of shared clonotypes between healthy human individuals. This table comes from immunoSEQ multiplex PCR, and its TCRdb copy is limited to in-frame clones, with some not included. This sample has about 600,000 clones, with 95% to 98% found just once. CD45RO-negative CD8 cells positively selected for CCR7 made up the naive population, which excluded terminally differentiated effector memory CD45RA+ cells. Specimen: naive CD8+ T cells sorted from blood. The receptors shown here come from a man between 25 and 39 years old in good health.

The rearrangement uses TRBV7-2 and TRBJ2-3; tentatively, D is TRBD1 or TRBD2 (5 bases each). The CDR3 covers 15 residues. The ends were cut back, 1 base at V and 6 bases at J, with 14 bases in the middle. From germline, CDR1 is SGHTA and CDR2 FQGNSA. The CDR3, as DNA: TGTGCCAGCAGCTTAGAATCCCTCGGGGCGGATACGCAGTATTTT. This gives the protein CASSLESLGADTQYF.

The sample holds one count of this clone. The V gene is TRBV30, the J gene TRBJ1-1; D is unclear. Trimming pared 0 bases from V and 1 base from J, leaving 3 bases between. This CDR3 contains 12 residues. From germline, CDR1 is GTSNPN and CDR2 SVGIG (reference sequence). The CDR3 protein is CAWSVKNTEAFF. CDR3 DNA: TGTGCCTGGAGTGTTAAGAACACTGAAGCTTTCTTT.

The V gene is TRBV7-2, the J gene TRBJ2-3, with 8 nucleotides matching TRBD2. From germline, CDR1 is SGHTA and CDR2 FQGNSA. This CDR3 has 15 amino acids. V dropped 2 bases and J dropped 6; count of bases not matched to a gene: 7. The CDR3 sequence is CASSLWREAEDTQYF. The CDR3 DNA sequence: TGTGCCAGCAGCTTATGGCGGGAGGCCGAGGATACGCAGTATTTT. Variable domain in full (rest from reference TRBV7-2 and TRBJ2-3): GAGVSQSPSNKVTEKGKDVELRCDPISGHTALYWYRQSLGQGLEFLIYFQGNSAPDKSGLPSDRFSAERTGGSVSTLTIQRTQQEDSAVYLCASSLWREAEDTQYFGPGTRLTVL.

The V gene is TRBV4-1, the J gene TRBJ2-3; D unresolved. V gave up 1 base and J gave up 0 bases, with 5 bases separating them. The CDR3 covers 14 residues. Germline CDR1 and CDR2: MGHRA and YSYEKL. The CDR3 region has the DNA TGCGCCAGCAGCCAAGTGGATAGCACAGATACGCAGTATTTT. It is translated as CASSQVDSTDTQYF.

Only one count was recorded for this clone. The rearrangement uses TRBV21-1 and TRBJ1-1. TRBV21-1 counts as a pseudogene. This CDR3 contains 13 residues. The CDR3 DNA sequence: TGTGCCAGCGCTGGGTGCCTAAGCACTGAAGCTTTCTTT. Its protein is CASAGCLSTEAFF.

The V gene is TRBV5-1, the J gene TRBJ2-6; D is uncertain. CDR3 length: 14 residues. V lost 7 bases and J 0 bases, leaving 8 bases between the germline ends. The germline V gene has CDR1 SGHRS and CDR2 YFSETQ. CDR3 DNA: TGCGCCAGCGAGCTTTCCTCTGGGGCCAACGTCCTGACTTTC. Translated, it gives CASELSSGANVLTF. The variable domain in full, completed from reference TRBV5-1 and TRBJ2-6, reads KAGVTQTPRYLIKTRGQQVTLSCSPISGHRSVSWYQQTPGQGLQFLFEYFSETQRNKGNFPGRFSGRQFSNSRSEMNVSTLELGDSALYLCASELSSGANVLTFGAGSRLTVL.

The chain combines TRBV7-2 with TRBJ1-1; D possibly corresponds to TRBD1 (5 bases). The CDR3 is made up of 15 amino acids. From germline, CDR1 is SGHTA and CDR2 FQGNSA. V was pared by 1 base and J by 3 bases, with 12 bases between. This CDR3 is CASSLEQVWDTEAFF. The CDR3 nucleotides are TGTGCCAGCAGCTTAGAACAGGTATGGGACACTGAAGCTTTCTTT.

The CDR3 sequence is CASTNRGGGPRYEQYF. The CDR3 DNA is TGTGCCAGCACGAACCGGGGGGGAGGGCCGAGGTACGAGCAGTACTTC. The chain combines TRBV5-4 with TRBJ2-7; 8 nucleotides agree with TRBD2. The CDR3 spans 16 residues. J lost 4 bases, V lost 6 bases, and 15 bases had no gene match. Germline assignment: CDR1 SGHNT and CDR2 YYREEE (reference sequence).

This rearrangement joins TRBV6-6 to TRBJ2-5; no firm D call. CDR3 length equals 14 residues. Germline CDR1 and CDR2: MNHNY and SVGAGI (reference sequence). Trimming removed 0 bases from V and 2 bases from J, with 7 bases in between. CDR3 loop: CASSYSGQQETQYF. The CDR3, as DNA: TGTGCCAGCAGTTACTCGGGCCAGCAAGAGACCCAGTACTTC.

The CDR3 loop reads CASSTIIIMAGGDEQYF. CDR3 in DNA: TGTGCCAGCAGTACCATAATCATTATGGCGGGAGGTGACGAGCAGTACTTC. V usage is TRBV28 and J usage is TRBJ2-7; 8 positions agree with TRBD2. The germline V gene encodes CDR1 MDHEN and CDR2 SYDVKM. This CDR3 has 17 residues. J was trimmed by 5 bases and V by 5 bases; bases with no gene match: 17.

The chain employs TRBV19 and TRBJ2-5, with 10 positions matching TRBD1. The J segment lost 3 bases and the V segment lost 3 bases, leaving 7 bases of the junction unmatched. The germline V gene encodes CDR1 LNHDA and CDR2 SQIVND (reference sequence). The CDR3 sequence is 16 residues long. CDR3 in DNA: TGTGCCAGTAGTATTGCCTGGGACAGGGGAAAAGAGACCCAGTACTTC. As protein: CASSIAWDRGKETQYF.

The rearrangement links TRBV2 to TRBJ2-3; 10 bases fit TRBD1. With 4 bases clipped from V and 4 bases from J, the junction kept 5 bases outside the gene matches. The CDR3 contains 15 residues. The V gene's germline CDR1 is SNHLY and CDR2 FYNNEI. The CDR3 spells CASSGIGTGADTQYF. The CDR3 DNA reads as TGTGCCAGCAGTGGTATAGGGACAGGGGCAGATACGCAGTATTTT.

The gene calls are TRBV7-8 and TRBJ2-2; 13 bases match TRBD2. CDR3 length equals 17 residues. Trimming cost V 5 bases and J 5 bases; bases outside gene matches: 8. The germline gives CDR1 SGHVS, CDR2 FQNEAQ. The CDR3: CASSLYEGLAGTGELFF. DNA for the CDR3: TGTGCCAGCAGCCTTTATGAGGGACTAGCGGGAACCGGGGAGCTGTTTTTT.